This T cell receptor (beta chain) was found in a study of blood T cell repertoires in COVID-19 (dated by TCRdb to 2019 to 2021). The study in broad terms: The collaborator samples originated in the United States, Italy and Spain and spanned the acute and convalescent phases of COVID-19. Subjects who had been exposed to COVID-19, were actively infected with it, or had recovered from it provided the deeply sampled blood TCRbeta repertoires that made up the dataset. Where available, HLA class I and class II types were obtained from metadata supplied by the sample provider rather than from assay-based typing. The prospective study material was composed of cDNA or gDNA derived from T cells, B-cell-depleted T cells, or PBMCs. The repertoires were made available in a free public database intended to serve as a resource for research on the immune response to SARS-CoV-2. Samples were obtained from the ongoing ImmuneRACE study (first 160 participants) and from over 1,000 subjects provided by 6 global collaborators. Nearly every sample came with metadata listing a de-identified subject ID, COVID-19 status, age in years and sex.

The immunoSEQ Assay, a bias-controlled multiplex PCR, was used to amplify TCRbeta CDR3 regions from genomic DNA. The paper's data handling went like this. Nucleated cell counts per sample were estimated from amplification of reference gene primers within the assay. Sequence reads were collapsed and filtered to measure the absolute abundance of every unique TCRbeta CDR3 rearrangement. For each sample, productive Simpson clonality was calculated by taking the square root of Simpson's diversity index across productive rearrangements. The table was pulled from immuneACCESS by TCRdb, which kept in-frame rearrangements only. Such tables lose some clones; where checked, under half of the loss comes from unresolved V genes, and the rest has no known cause. The V and J calls and clone size come from that table; D and trimming were worked out from the DNA. The sample yields about 340,000 clones; under 95% were counted once. Of the sample, roughly 3.5% falls within the top ten clones.

What the study reported, not specific to this receptor: How much clinical and demographic metadata was included differed by source and by participant, and the metadata was provided uncurated.

A word on this clone: Its antigen remains undetermined. The sample holds no much larger clone one base away, and base qualities are not on file.

A second Seattle source provided samples from volunteer blood donors who had recovered from COVID-19. The collaborating institutions used their own protocols to collect whole blood in K2EDTA tubes. For TCRbeta analysis, collaborator samples were shipped as frozen whole blood, as isolated PBMCs, or as DNA extracted from either sample type. Input material: peripheral blood. The TCR originated in a woman between 18 and 29 years old who had recovered from COVID-19.

The sequence in DNA is TGTGCCAGCTCACCACCGAACAGCTTGAACACTGAAGCTTTCTTT. Its product reads: CASSPPNSLNTEAFF. This chain is built from TRBV18 and TRBJ1-1; no D gene can be assigned with confidence. V drops 0 bases and J drops 0 bases, leaving 8 bases in between. The CDR3 runs 15 residues from the cysteine to the phenylalanine. Kept here is only the CDR3 DNA, which spans 45 bases and is read in frame from base 1. Based on the germline V gene, the CDR1 and CDR2 sequences are KGHSH and LQKENI.